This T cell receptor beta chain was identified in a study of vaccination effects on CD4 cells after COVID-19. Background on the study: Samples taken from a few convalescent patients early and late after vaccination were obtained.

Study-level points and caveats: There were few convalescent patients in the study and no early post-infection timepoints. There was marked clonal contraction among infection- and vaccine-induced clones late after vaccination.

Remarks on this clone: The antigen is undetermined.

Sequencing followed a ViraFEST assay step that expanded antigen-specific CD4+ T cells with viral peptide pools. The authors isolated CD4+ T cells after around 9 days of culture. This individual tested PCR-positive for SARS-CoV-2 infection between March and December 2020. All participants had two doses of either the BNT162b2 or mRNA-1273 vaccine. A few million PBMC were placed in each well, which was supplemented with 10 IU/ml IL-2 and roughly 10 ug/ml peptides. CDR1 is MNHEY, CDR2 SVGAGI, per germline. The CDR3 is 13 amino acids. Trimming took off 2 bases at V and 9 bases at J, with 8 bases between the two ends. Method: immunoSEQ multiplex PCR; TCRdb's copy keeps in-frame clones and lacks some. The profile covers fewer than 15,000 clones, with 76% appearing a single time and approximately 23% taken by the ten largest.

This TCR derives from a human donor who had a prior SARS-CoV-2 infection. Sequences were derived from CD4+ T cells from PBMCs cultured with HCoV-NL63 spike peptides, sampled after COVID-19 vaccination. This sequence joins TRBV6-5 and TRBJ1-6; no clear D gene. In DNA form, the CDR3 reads TGTGCCAGCAGTTACGGCGGAGGTTCACCCCTCCACTTT. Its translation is CASSYGGGSPLHF.